The 14 T cell receptor beta chains in this list originate from one sample, sequenced in a study of cytomegalovirus exposure and HLA in healthy donors. The primer mix had 60 Vbeta and 13 Jbeta primers. Sequencing used immunoSEQ multiplex PCR; TCRdb keeps in-frame clones, though not all of them. This sample has about 110,000 clones, with approximately 81% found just once. The sequencing sample was made of PBMCs. Every receptor here comes from a woman in her 30s in good health and CMV-seronegative.

The chain uses TRBV30 and TRBJ2-1; TRBD2 is a possible D gene (6 bases). Germline-derived CDR1 and CDR2 are GTSNPN and SVGIG (reference sequence). CDR3 length: 13 amino acids. V was clipped by 2 bases and J by 4 bases, with 9 bases between them. The CDR3 DNA reads as TGTGCCTGGAGTCTAGCGCTTTACAATGAGCAGTTCTTC. It codes for CAWSLALYNEQFF.

The table lists this clone with a few counts. The chain links TRBV4-3 to TRBJ2-1, with TRBD2 matching over 7 bases. The length of the CDR3 is 16 residues. CDR1 and CDR2 from the germline V gene are LGHNA and YSLEER. Germline trimming cut 0 bases from V and 9 bases from J; bases unmatched to any gene: 11. The CDR3 DNA is TGCGCCAGCAGCCAAGATTATCGGACTAGGGGTCTTGAGCAGTTCTTC. Its protein product is CASSQDYRTRGLEQFF.

V usage is TRBV4-2 and J usage is TRBJ2-5; TRBD1 agrees at 10 bases. V lost 4 bases to trimming and J lost 4 bases; unmatched junction nucleotides: 12. The CDR3 spans 17 residues. The V gene's germline CDR1 is LGHNA and CDR2 YNFKEQ. Written as DNA, the CDR3 is TGTGCCAGCAGCCCCCGAAGACAGGGGGCGAAGGGAGAGACCCAGTACTTC. This sequence encodes CASSPRRQGAKGETQYF.

V and J are TRBV28 and TRBJ2-7; 11 nucleotides line up with TRBD2. V trimming: 6 bases; J trimming: 5 bases; junction bases outside the gene matches: 12. There are 16 residues in the CDR3. The V gene's germline CDR1 is MDHEN and CDR2 SYDVKM. This chain's CDR3 is CASRTTISGRAHEQYF. DNA of the CDR3: TGTGCCAGCAGAACCACCATTAGCGGGAGGGCTCACGAGCAGTACTTC.

The CDR3 region has the DNA TGTGCCTGGAGTAGTACCGCCGGAGGGCCCCAGCATTTT. It specifies CAWSSTAGGPQHF. The chain uses TRBV30 and TRBJ1-5, with D unclear. The CDR3 consists of 13 residues. Germline CDR1 GTSNPN, CDR2 SVGIG (reference sequence). Trimming pared 2 bases from V and 9 bases from J, leaving 14 bases between.

The genes are TRBV4-1 and TRBJ2-1; 7 bases are a match to TRBD1. This CDR3 comprises 16 residues. Germline CDR1 and CDR2: MGHRA and YSYEKL. J gave up 3 bases and V 0 bases, and 5 bases lay outside the gene matches. DNA for the CDR3: TGCGCCAGCAGCCAAGACCGGGACAGATACTACAATGAGCAGTTCTTC. Its translation: CASSQDRDRYYNEQFF.

This clone appeared a single time. The chain has TRBV29-1 and TRBJ2-7; 8 bases are shared with TRBD1. V was clipped by 4 bases and J by 6 bases; unmatched bases: 8. This CDR3 comprises 13 residues. The V gene's germline CDR1 is SQVTM and CDR2 ANQGSEA. The CDR3 DNA reads as TGCAGCGTTGGGGGACAGGTTCTCAGCGAGCAGTACTTC. Its protein product is CSVGGQVLSEQYF.

The V gene is TRBV4-3, the J gene TRBJ2-7; 8 bases agree with TRBD2. The CDR3 has 15 amino acids. The V segment lost 6 bases and the J segment 2 bases; nucleotides outside the gene matches: 9. CDR1 is LGHNA and CDR2 is YSLEER in the germline V gene. The CDR3 sequence: CASSRTTSDTYEQYF. Written as DNA, the CDR3 is TGCGCCAGCAGTCGTACGACTAGCGATACCTACGAGCAGTACTTC.

The chain combines TRBV9 with TRBJ2-7; the match to TRBD2 covers 11 bases. Germline assignment: CDR1 SGDLS and CDR2 YYNGEE. After removal of 0 bases from V and 4 bases from J, the junction contained 9 bases not matched to a gene. The CDR3 spans 17 residues. CDR3 amino acids: CASSVAPRASGRYEQYF. The CDR3 DNA reads TGTGCCAGCAGCGTAGCTCCCCGCGCTAGCGGGAGGTACGAGCAGTACTTC. The whole variable domain, remainder taken from reference TRBV9 and TRBJ2-7, is DSGVTQTPKHLITATGQRVTLRCSPRSGDLSVYWYQQSLDQGLQFLIQYYNGEERAKGNILERFSAQQFPDLHSELNLSSLELGDSALYFCASSVAPRASGRYEQYFGPGTRLTVT.

The chain is built from TRBV7-6 and TRBJ1-4; D is unresolved. CDR3 length: 16 residues. V lost 2 bases, J lost 1 base, and 11 bases lay in between. Germline lookup yields CDR1 SGHVS and CDR2 FNYEAQ. CDR3 DNA sequence: TGTGCCAGCAGCTTATCTCCGTCTTTAACTAATGAAAAACTGTTTTTT. Translation gives CASSLSPSLTNEKLFF.

The gene calls are TRBV19 and TRBJ2-7; TRBD1 matches at 10 bases. The CDR3 is 11 residues long. CDR1 and CDR2 (germline): LNHDA, SQIVND (reference sequence). With 10 bases clipped from V and 6 bases from J, the junction kept 3 bases outside the gene matches. The CDR3 here is CATWDRGEQYF. CDR3 sequence (DNA): TGTGCCACCTGGGACAGGGGCGAGCAGTACTTC.

CDR3 in DNA: TGTGCCAGCAGTGGGACAGGGGTGGGGAGCAATCAGCCCCAGCATTTT. It encodes CASSGTGVGSNQPQHF. The genes are TRBV6-1 and TRBJ1-5; TRBD1 matches 9 bases. The CDR3 extends over 16 amino acids. The V segment lost 4 bases and the J segment 1 base; nucleotides outside the gene matches: 5. Germline loops: CDR1 MNHNS, CDR2 SASEGT.

The chain carries TRBV30 and TRBJ2-2; a weak D match, TRBD2 (6 bases). The CDR3 extends over 13 amino acids. V was trimmed by 3 bases and J by 5 bases, leaving 10 bases between them. Germline loops: CDR1 GTSNPN, CDR2 SVGIG (reference sequence). The CDR3 bases are TGTGCCTGGAGAGGGCGGGGAACCGGGGAGCTGTTTTTT. It is translated as CAWRGRGTGELFF.

This rearrangement joins TRBV7-9 to TRBJ2-1; D gene ambiguous. CDR3 length: 12 amino acids. Trimming left V 5 bases short and J 8 bases short, with 10 bases between. CDR1 SEHNR and CDR2 FQNEAQ come from the germline V gene (reference sequence). CDR3 in amino acids: CASSHTLYEQFF. The CDR3, as DNA: TGTGCCAGCAGCCATACTTTGTATGAGCAGTTCTTC.